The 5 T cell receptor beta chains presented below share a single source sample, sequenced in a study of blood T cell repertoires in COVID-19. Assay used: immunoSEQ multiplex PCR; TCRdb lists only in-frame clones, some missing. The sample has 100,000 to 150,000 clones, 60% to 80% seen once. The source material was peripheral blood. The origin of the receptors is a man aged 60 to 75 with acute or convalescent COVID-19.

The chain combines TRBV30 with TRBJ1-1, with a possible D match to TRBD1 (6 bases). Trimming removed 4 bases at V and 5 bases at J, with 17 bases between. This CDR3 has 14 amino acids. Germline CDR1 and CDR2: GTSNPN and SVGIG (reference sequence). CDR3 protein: CAWISWGRGTEAFF. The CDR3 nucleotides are TGTGCCTGGATCTCCTGGGGGAGGGGGACTGAAGCTTTCTTT.

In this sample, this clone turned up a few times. The DNA for the CDR3 is TGTGCCAGTAGTATACTAACGGACAGGGCCTACGAGCAGTACTTC. Translated, it gives CASSILTDRAYEQYF. The V gene is TRBV19, the J gene TRBJ2-7; 8 bases line up with TRBD1. Germline assignment: CDR1 LNHDA and CDR2 SQIVND (reference sequence). The trim removed 2 bases at V and 2 bases at J, leaving 5 bases unmatched. This CDR3 region has 15 residues.

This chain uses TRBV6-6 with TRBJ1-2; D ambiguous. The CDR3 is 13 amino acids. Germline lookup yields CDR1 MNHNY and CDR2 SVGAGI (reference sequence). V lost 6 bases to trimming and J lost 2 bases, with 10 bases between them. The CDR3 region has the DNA TGTGCCAGCAGCGAAGACAAAAACTATGGCTACACCTTC. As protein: CASSEDKNYGYTF.

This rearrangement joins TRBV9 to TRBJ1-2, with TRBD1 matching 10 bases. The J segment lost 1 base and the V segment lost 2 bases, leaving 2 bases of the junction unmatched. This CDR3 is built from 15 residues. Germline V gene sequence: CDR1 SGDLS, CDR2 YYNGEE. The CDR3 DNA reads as TGTGCCAGCAGCGTCCGGACAGGGGGTAACTATGGCTACACCTTC. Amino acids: CASSVRTGGNYGYTF.

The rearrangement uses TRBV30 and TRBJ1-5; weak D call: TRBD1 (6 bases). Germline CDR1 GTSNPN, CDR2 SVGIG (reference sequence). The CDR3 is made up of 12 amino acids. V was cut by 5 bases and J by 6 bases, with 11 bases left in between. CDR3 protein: CAWDSGAQPQHF. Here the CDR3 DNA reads TGTGCCTGGGATTCAGGGGCTCAGCCCCAGCATTTT. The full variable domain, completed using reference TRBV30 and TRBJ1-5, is SQTIHQWPATLVQPVGSPLSLECTVEGTSNPNLYWYRQAAGRGLQLLFYSVGIGQISSEVPQNLSASRPQDRQFILSSKKLLLSDSGFYLCAWDSGAQPQHFGDGTRLSIL.